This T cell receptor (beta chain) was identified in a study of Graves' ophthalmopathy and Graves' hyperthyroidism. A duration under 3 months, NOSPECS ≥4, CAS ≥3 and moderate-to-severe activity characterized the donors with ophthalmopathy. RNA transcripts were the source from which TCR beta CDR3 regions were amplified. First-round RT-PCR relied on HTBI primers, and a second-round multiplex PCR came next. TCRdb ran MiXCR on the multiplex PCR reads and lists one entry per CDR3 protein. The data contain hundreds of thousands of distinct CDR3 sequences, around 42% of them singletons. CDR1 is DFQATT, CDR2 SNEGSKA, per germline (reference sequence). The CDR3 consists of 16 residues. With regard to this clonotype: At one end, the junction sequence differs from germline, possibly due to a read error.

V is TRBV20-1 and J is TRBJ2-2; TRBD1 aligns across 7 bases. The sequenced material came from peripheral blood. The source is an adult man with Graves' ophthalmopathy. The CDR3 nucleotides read TGCAGTACTAGTCCCGAGACAGGGTTGAACACCGGGGAGCTGTTTTTT. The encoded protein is CSTSPETGLNTGELFF.